The rows below give T cell receptor beta chains drawn from one sample of a study of blood T cell repertoires in COVID-19. The repertoire was sequenced with immunoSEQ multiplex PCR; TCRdb's copy has only in-frame clones and lacks some. The sample consists of over 300,000 clones, about 90% of them appearing once. Sequenced: peripheral blood. These receptors originate from a young man with active or convalescent COVID-19. The conserved cysteine and the conserved F or W are not part of the CDR3 here. Part of the rows lack a size; the others show once, few, many or a class for expanded clones.

j_call clone_size v_call cdr3_aa
TRBJ2-1 once TRBV6-5 ATKSGTGSYNEQF
TRBJ1-1 NA TRBV7-9 ASGIKGGQTNTEAF
TRBJ1-3 once TRBV15 ATSRKGQVSSGNTIY
TRBJ1-2 NA TRBV5-1 ASSLEPGGYGYT
TRBJ2-7 NA TRBV5-6 ASSLVGGLYEQY
TRBJ1-2 NA TRBV7-2 ASSQLVYGYT
TRBJ2-2 NA TRBV7-2 ASSPPNGGELF
TRBJ2-3 NA TRBV12-5 ASGLAQRGASTDTQY
TRBJ1-5 once TRBV6-5 ASGQGGQPQH
TRBJ2-7 NA TRBV29-1 SVEDRGRYEQY